This TCR beta chain was obtained from a study of identical twins. One entry per CDR3 protein, called by TCRdb with MiXCR from the 5' RACE reads. The sample holds approximately 550,000 distinct CDR3 sequences, approximately 20% seen once. This clonotype was seen a single time. The CDR3 runs 16 residues. J was trimmed by 8 bases and V by 7 bases; bases with no gene match: 12. This sample also appeared in a second study, on yellow fever vaccine responses in identical twins.

The V call is TRBV12-3 or TRBV12-4, the J call TRBJ2-1, with 12 nucleotides matching TRBD2. This TCR derives from a woman under 30 in good health. Sequencing used CD4+ T cells sorted from blood. For the CDR3, the DNA is TGTGCCAGCACCCAACCTCTAGCGGGGGGGGCCCATGAGCAGTTCTTC. This translates into CASTQPLAGGAHEQFF.